This TCR beta chain was obtained from a study of OX40 agonist ivuxolimab in advanced cancers. Per germline, CDR1 MGHRA and CDR2 YSYEKL. The CDR3 is made up of 13 amino acids. Trimming shortened V by 5 bases and J by 5 bases, and 12 bases separated the two germline ends. This clone was counted once. Autoimmune disease history or systemic immunosuppression disqualified patients. TCRdb's copy holds only in-frame clones and misses some; the assay was immunoSEQ multiplex PCR. There are tens of thousands of clones in the sample; roughly four fifths occur only once, and roughly 1% lies in the top ten. The sequence was obtained from an adult with an advanced solid tumor such as melanoma, head and neck, liver or kidney cancer. Sequencing used CD4+ or CD8+ T cells sorted from blood, obtained in a trial of the OX40 agonist ivuxolimab. The chain links TRBV4-1 to TRBJ2-5, with unresolved D. The chain's CDR3 is CASSNGGSETQYF. The DNA for the CDR3 is TGCGCCAGCAGCAACGGTGGAAGTGAGACCCAGTACTTC.